This passage covers 5 T cell receptor beta chains from one sample sequenced in a study of response to subunit inactivated influenza vaccine. TCRdb independently ran MiXCR on the RT-PCR reads; one entry per CDR3 protein. The table includes 450,000 to 600,000 distinct CDR3 sequences, 15% to 20% detected once. Sample: CD4+ T cells sorted from PBMCs, taken less than 30 months after vaccination. These TCRs come from a man in his fifties or sixties who received an inactivated influenza vaccine.

This clonotype came up a few times. The chain carries TRBV29-1 and TRBJ1-2, with TRBD1 matching 7 bases. Germline-derived CDR1 and CDR2 are SQVTM and ANQGSEA. The CDR3 runs to 11 residues. V was pared by 6 bases and J by 6 bases, with 4 bases of the junction left unmatched. The CDR3 DNA reads TGCAGCGTCTGGGACAGTCATGGCTACACCTTC. Protein: CSVWDSHGYTF. Variable domain in full (rest from reference TRBV29-1 and TRBJ1-2): SAVISQKPSRDICQRGTSLTIQCQVDSQVTMMFWYRQQPGQSLTLIATANQGSEATYESGFVIDKFPISRPNLTFSTLTVSNMSPEDSSIYLCSVWDSHGYTFGSGTRLTVV.

This clonotype was counted at least ten times. The CDR3 region is CASSPGGANEQFF. CDR3 in DNA: TGTGCCAGCTCACCTGGGGGCGCCAATGAGCAGTTCTTC. The rearrangement joins TRBV18 to TRBJ2-1; tentatively, D is TRBD1 (6 bases). This CDR3 spans 13 amino acids. V was clipped by 3 bases and J by 6 bases, with 9 bases between them. CDR1 is KGHSH, CDR2 LQKENI, per germline. Full variable domain (remainder filled in from reference TRBV18 and TRBJ2-1): NAGVMQNPRHLVRRRGQEARLRCSPMKGHSHVYWYRQLPEEGLKFMVYLQKENIIDESGMPKERFSAEFPKEGPSILRIQQVVRGDSAAYFCASSPGGANEQFFGPGTRLTVL.

Here the CDR3 DNA reads TGTGCCAGCAGCCAGACTCGGAGCTCCTACAATGAGCAGTTCTTC. Amino acids: CASSQTRSSYNEQFF. The rearrangement joins TRBV3-1 to TRBJ2-1; D unresolved. This CDR3 is built from 15 residues. Trimming removed 3 bases at V and 0 bases at J, with 9 bases between. Germline V gives CDR1 LGHDT, CDR2 YNNKEL (reference sequence).

The chain carries TRBV5-1 and TRBJ2-7; 12 nucleotides agree with TRBD2. Germline V gives CDR1 SGHRS, CDR2 YFSETQ. J gave up 5 bases and V 4 bases, and 7 bases lay outside the gene matches. This CDR3 is 15 amino acids long. The CDR3: CASSQTSGSSHEQYF. The CDR3 coding sequence is TGCGCCAGCAGCCAGACTAGCGGGAGTTCACACGAGCAGTACTTC.

CDR3 DNA sequence: TGCAGTGCCACAGCCGACAGGGGAAATGGCTACACCTTC. Amino acids: CSATADRGNGYTF. The V call is TRBV20-1, the J call TRBJ1-2; the match to TRBD1 covers 8 bases. J was trimmed by 6 bases and V by 6 bases; bases with no gene match: 9. Germline loops: CDR1 DFQATT, CDR2 SNEGSKA (reference sequence). The CDR3 sequence is 13 residues long.